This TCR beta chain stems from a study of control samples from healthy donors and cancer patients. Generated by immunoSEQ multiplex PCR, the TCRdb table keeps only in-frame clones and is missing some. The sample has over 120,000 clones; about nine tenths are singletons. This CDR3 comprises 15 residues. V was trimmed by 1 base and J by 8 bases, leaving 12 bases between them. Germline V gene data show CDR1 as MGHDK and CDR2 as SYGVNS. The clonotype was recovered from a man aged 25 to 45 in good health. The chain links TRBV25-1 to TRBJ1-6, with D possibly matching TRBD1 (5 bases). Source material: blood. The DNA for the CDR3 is TGTGCCAGCAGTGAATCGGGGCAGGGAGATTCACCCCTCCACTTT. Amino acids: CASSESGQGDSPLHF. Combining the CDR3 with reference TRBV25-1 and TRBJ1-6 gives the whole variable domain EADIYQTPRYLVIGTGKKITLECSQTMGHDKMYWYQQDPGMELHLIHYSYGVNSTEKGDLSSESTVSRIRTEHFPLTLESARPSHTSQYLCASSESGQGDSPLHFGNGTRLTVT.